A selection of T cell receptor beta chains follows, all from one sample in a study of radiation and T cells in renal cell carcinoma. Some clones are missing from TCRdb's copy, which holds only in-frame ones; the method was immunoSEQ multiplex PCR. The table shows roughly 150,000 clones, with about 88% occurring only once. Sample: blood, taken from a patient whose treatment included radiotherapy and nephrectomy. These receptors were obtained from a woman in her 70s with renal cell carcinoma. CDR3s include the opening cysteine and the closing phenylalanine or tryptophan. A D gene is named only where the DNA matches it firmly. Size values are once, few and many counts, or a class for expanded clones, and some rows have none.

D gene: .; J gene: TRBJ2-7; V gene: TRBV9; clone size: .; CDR3 DNA: TGTGCCAGCAGCGCGACTAGTACCCTGGGCGAGCAGTACTTC; CDR3 protein: CASSATSTLGEQYF
D gene: TRBD1; J gene: TRBJ1-2; V gene: TRBV7-2; clone size: .; CDR3 DNA: TGTGCCAGCAGCTGGGGACAGGGAAGAGGCTACACCTTC; CDR3 protein: CASSWGQGRGYTF
D gene: TRBD1; J gene: TRBJ1-1; V gene: TRBV5-6; clone size: .; CDR3 DNA: TGTGCCAGCAGCCCGGGGCAGGGGGTTTCGAACACTGAAGCTTTCTTT; CDR3 protein: CASSPGQGVSNTEAFF
D gene: .; J gene: TRBJ1-1; V gene: TRBV6-6; clone size: .; CDR3 DNA: TGTGCCAGCAGTTCAACGACAGGCGCTGAAGCTTTCTTT; CDR3 protein: CASSSTTGAEAFF
D gene: .; J gene: TRBJ1-4; V gene: TRBV5-8; clone size: .; CDR3 DNA: TGTGCCAGCAGCCCAGGACGGTTGACTAATGAAAAACTGTTTTTT; CDR3 protein: CASSPGRLTNEKLFF
D gene: TRBD1; J gene: TRBJ1-5; V gene: TRBV10-3; clone size: .; CDR3 DNA: TGTGCCATCAGGGGGACAGGAAGCAATCAGCCCCAGCATTTT; CDR3 protein: CAIRGTGSNQPQHF
D gene: .; J gene: TRBJ1-6; V gene: TRBV19; clone size: .; CDR3 DNA: TGTGCCAGCAACCCCAGGGATAATTCACCCCTCCACTTT; CDR3 protein: CASNPRDNSPLHF
D gene: TRBD1; J gene: TRBJ1-1; V gene: TRBV28; clone size: .; CDR3 DNA: TGTGCCAGCAGTGGCCTAGGTCTTGACAGGGCGTACACTGAAGCTTTCTTT; CDR3 protein: CASSGLGLDRAYTEAFF
D gene: .; J gene: TRBJ1-2; V gene: TRBV6-5; clone size: .; CDR3 DNA: TGTGCCAGCAGTTACGGACAGACTTACTATGGCTACACCTTC; CDR3 protein: CASSYGQTYYGYTF
D gene: .; J gene: TRBJ1-1; V gene: TRBV30; clone size: .; CDR3 DNA: TGTGCCCGGGGGGGGGACCACTCATTCGGCACTGAAGCTTTCTTT; CDR3 protein: CARGGDHSFGTEAFF
D gene: .; J gene: TRBJ1-1; V gene: TRBV30; clone size: .; CDR3 DNA: TGTGCCTGGAGGGCCGGTACTGAAGCTTTCTTT; CDR3 protein: CAWRAGTEAFF
D gene: TRBD2; J gene: TRBJ2-7; V gene: TRBV4-3; clone size: .; CDR3 DNA: TGCGCCAGCAGCCAAGAGATTGCGGGGGGCCGTTACGAGCAGTACTTC; CDR3 protein: CASSQEIAGGRYEQYF
D gene: TRBD2; J gene: TRBJ2-2; V gene: TRBV6-1; clone size: .; CDR3 DNA: TGTGCCAGCAGTGCCCGACTAGCGGGGGGGCGAACCGGGGAGCTGTTTTTT; CDR3 protein: CASSARLAGGRTGELFF
D gene: TRBD1; J gene: TRBJ2-2; V gene: TRBV14; clone size: .; CDR3 DNA: TGTGCCAGCAGCCTCGCTAACAGGGGATTCGGCACCGGGGAGCTGTTTTTT; CDR3 protein: CASSLANRGFGTGELFF
D gene: TRBD1; J gene: TRBJ1-3; V gene: TRBV6-6; clone size: few; CDR3 DNA: TGTGCCAGCAGTCCCACTCCGGACAGGGCTGGAAACACCATATATTTT; CDR3 protein: CASSPTPDRAGNTIYF
D gene: TRBD2; J gene: TRBJ2-1; V gene: TRBV5-1; clone size: .; CDR3 DNA: TGCGCCAGCAGCCCCGGACTAGCGGGGGAATATACAATCAATGAGCAGTTCTTC; CDR3 protein: CASSPGLAGEYTINEQFF
D gene: TRBD2; J gene: TRBJ2-2; V gene: TRBV11-3; clone size: once; CDR3 DNA: TGTGCCAGCAGCTTGTCCCTAGCGGGGGCCAACACCGGGGAGCTGTTTTTT; CDR3 protein: CASSLSLAGANTGELFF
D gene: TRBD1; J gene: TRBJ1-1; V gene: TRBV19; clone size: few; CDR3 DNA: TGTGCCACATTACGGGACAGCGTGCTGGGGAACACTGAAGCTTTCTTT; CDR3 protein: CATLRDSVLGNTEAFF
D gene: TRBD1; J gene: TRBJ2-3; V gene: TRBV6-5; clone size: .; CDR3 DNA: TGTGCCAGCAGTTACGGACAGGTTAGCACAGATACGCAGTATTTT; CDR3 protein: CASSYGQVSTDTQYF
D gene: .; J gene: TRBJ1-5; V gene: TRBV19; clone size: .; CDR3 DNA: TGTGCCAGTAGTATCAGAGGGCTGGGCAATCAGCCCCAGCATTTT; CDR3 protein: CASSIRGLGNQPQHF
D gene: .; J gene: TRBJ2-7; V gene: TRBV7-8; clone size: .; CDR3 DNA: TGTGCCAGCAGCTTAGTTACAGGGTCCACCTACGAGCAGTACTTC; CDR3 protein: CASSLVTGSTYEQYF
D gene: TRBD1; J gene: TRBJ1-3; V gene: TRBV5-4; clone size: once; CDR3 DNA: TGTGCCAGCAGCTTGGGGGACAGACGCTTCTCTGGAAACACCATATATTTT; CDR3 protein: CASSLGDRRFSGNTIYF
D gene: .; J gene: TRBJ2-5; V gene: TRBV7-9; clone size: .; CDR3 DNA: TGTGCCAGCAGCTCGACGGGGAGAGAGACCCAGTACTTC; CDR3 protein: CASSSTGRETQYF
D gene: TRBD1; J gene: TRBJ1-4; V gene: TRBV4-1; clone size: .; CDR3 DNA: TGCGCCAGCAGCCGGACAGGGGGCGTAAATGAAAAACTGTTTTTT; CDR3 protein: CASSRTGGVNEKLFF
D gene: TRBD1; J gene: TRBJ2-7; V gene: TRBV30; clone size: .; CDR3 DNA: TGTGCCGGAGAGAGACCGGGACAGGGGGCCTACGAGCAGTACTTC; CDR3 protein: CAGERPGQGAYEQYF
D gene: .; J gene: TRBJ1-5; V gene: TRBV19; clone size: .; CDR3 DNA: TGTGCCAGCACACAGGGTCGTGGCAATCAGCCCCAGCATTTT; CDR3 protein: CASTQGRGNQPQHF
D gene: .; J gene: TRBJ1-2; V gene: TRBV5-1; clone size: once; CDR3 DNA: TGCGCCAGCAGCTTGGAAGGGTTTAACTATGGCTACACCTTC; CDR3 protein: CASSLEGFNYGYTF
D gene: .; J gene: TRBJ1-5; V gene: TRBV5-6; clone size: .; CDR3 DNA: TGTGCCAGCAGCTTCGCAGGGTTTAGAAGCAATCAGCCCCAGCATTTT; CDR3 protein: CASSFAGFRSNQPQHF